These T cell receptor beta chains were read from a single sample in a study of CD8 T cells in ankylosing spondylitis. MiXCR, applied by TCRdb to the 5' RACE reads, yields one record per CDR3 protein. The sample contains a few hundred thousand distinct CDR3 sequences, roughly 17% of which appear only once. The sample taken for sequencing was blood, either unsorted or a sorted T cell fraction (not recorded which). The receptors derive from a male donor with ankylosing spondylitis. Each CDR3 is given with its conserved first and last residue. Each record gives: D gene, J gene, V gene, clone size, CDR3 protein, CDR3 DNA. D genes are given only for firm matches. Only some rows state a clone size, as once, few, many or a class for expanded clones.

>.|TRBJ1-1|TRBV19|many
CASSIKGHTEAFF
TGTGCCAGTAGTATAAAAGGCCACACTGAAGCTTTCTTT
>TRBD2|TRBJ2-7|TRBV7-2|few
CASSARLAGLSYEQYF
TGTGCCAGCAGCGCCCGACTAGCGGGTCTCTCCTACGAGCAGTACTTC
>TRBD1|TRBJ2-2|TRBV20-1|.
CSAAGQAYTGELFF
TGCAGTGCTGCCGGACAGGCCTACACCGGGGAGCTGTTTTTT
>TRBD1|TRBJ2-5|TRBV7-9|.
CASSLGTGYKHLYF
TGTGCCAGCAGCTTGGGGACAGGATATAAACATCTGTACTTC
>.|TRBJ2-1|TRBV10-3|many
CAISESGRNEQFF
TGTGCCATCAGTGAGTCGGGGCGAAATGAGCAGTTCTTC
>TRBD1|TRBJ1-2|TRBV3-1|few
CASSARAQGSNGYTF
TGTGCCAGCAGCGCCCGAGCACAGGGGTCTAATGGCTACACCTTC
>.|TRBJ1-6|TRBV20-1|.
CSARGLGSSYNSPLHF
TGCAGTGCTAGAGGGTTGGGGAGCTCCTATAATTCACCCCTCCACTTT
>TRBD2|TRBJ2-2|TRBV5-1|.
CASSLVGLAVTGELFF
TGCGCCAGCAGCTTGGTGGGACTAGCGGTCACCGGGGAGCTGTTTTTT
>TRBD1|TRBJ1-5|TRBV30|few
CAFTDRGNQPQHF
TGTGCCTTCACGGACAGGGGCAATCAGCCCCAGCATTTT
>TRBD2|TRBJ2-1|TRBV6-2/TRBV6-3|many
CASRLAGVNEQFF
TGTGCCAGCAGATTAGCGGGGGTGAATGAGCAGTTCTTC
>TRBD1|TRBJ1-2|TRBV5-5|.
CASSLDPQGAGGYTF
TGTGCCAGCAGCTTGGATCCTCAGGGGGCGGGCGGCTACACCTTC
>.|TRBJ2-1|TRBV5-1|.
CASSREGSSYNEQFF
TGCGCCAGCAGCCGAGAGGGAAGCTCCTACAATGAGCAGTTCTTC
>.|TRBJ1-5|TRBV5-1|.
CASSTAGSYSNQPQHF
TGCGCCAGCAGCACCGCGGGGTCTTATAGCAATCAGCCCCAGCATTTT
>TRBD1|TRBJ2-5|TRBV20-1|.
CSAPPGQGVETQYF
TGCAGTGCACCCCCGGGACAGGGGGTCGAGACCCAGTACTTC
>TRBD2|TRBJ2-1|TRBV29-1|few
CSVEVRRTSGNNEQFF
TGCAGCGTTGAGGTCCGAAGAACTAGCGGCAACAATGAGCAGTTCTTC
>.|TRBJ1-1|TRBV20-1|few
CSASGGVPLDTEAFF
TGCAGTGCTAGCGGGGGGGTGCCGTTAGACACTGAAGCTTTCTTT
>.|TRBJ2-3|TRBV6-5|.
CASSYSGTSSDTQYF
TGTGCCAGCAGTTACAGTGGGACCTCTTCCGATACGCAGTATTTT
>TRBD1|TRBJ1-1|TRBV29-1|many
CSAAPGGRTEAFF
TGCAGCGCCGCCCCAGGGGGGAGAACTGAAGCTTTCTTT
>.|TRBJ1-4|TRBV28|.
CASRGRKTTNEKLFF
TGTGCCAGCCGGGGCAGAAAAACAACTAATGAAAAACTGTTTTTT
>TRBD2|TRBJ2-7|TRBV29-1|.
CSVGTSGSYEQYF
TGCAGCGTCGGTACTAGCGGGTCCTACGAGCAGTACTTC
>.|TRBJ1-4|TRBV5-1|few
CASSSGAWGYEKLFF
TGCGCCAGCAGCTCAGGGGCGTGGGGTTATGAAAAACTGTTTTTT
>TRBD1|TRBJ2-7|TRBV7-9|.
CASSYGTASTYEQYF
TGTGCCAGCAGCTACGGGACAGCCTCCACCTACGAGCAGTACTTC
>TRBD2|TRBJ2-3|TRBV18|.
CASSPILAGGTDTQYF
TGTGCCAGCTCACCAATTCTAGCGGGAGGCACAGATACGCAGTATTTT
>TRBD2|TRBJ2-5|TRBV6-5|.
CASSYGLAGGMETQYF
TGTGCCAGCAGTTACGGACTAGCGGGAGGTATGGAGACCCAGTACTTC
>.|TRBJ2-1|TRBV11-2|few
CASSLEGEQFF
TGTGCCAGCAGCTTAGAGGGGGAGCAGTTCTTC
>.|TRBJ1-2|TRBV7-2|few
CASTPPAGTNYGYTF
TGTGCCAGCACCCCTCCCGCCGGAACAAACTATGGCTACACCTTC
>.|TRBJ2-6|TRBV4-2|.
CASSQETSGANVLTF
TGTGCCAGCAGCCAAGAGACCTCTGGGGCCAACGTCCTGACTTTC
>.|TRBJ1-2|TRBV20-1|few
CSARDLRGLGQAEGYTF
TGCAGTGCTAGAGATCTGAGGGGGTTGGGCCAGGCCGAGGGCTACACCTTC
>TRBD1|TRBJ2-2|TRBV7-3|.
CASSKKTGDTGELFF
TGTGCCAGCAGCAAAAAAACAGGGGACACCGGGGAGCTGTTTTTT
>TRBD2|TRBJ2-1|TRBV7-2|.
CASRRTRSYNEQFF
TGTGCCAGCAGGCGGACTAGGTCCTACAATGAGCAGTTCTTC
>.|TRBJ1-2|TRBV28|.
CASSFIPIPDEGYTF
TGTGCCAGCAGTTTCATACCCATTCCAGACGAGGGCTACACCTTC
>.|TRBJ1-5|TRBV18|.
CASSADGNQPQHF
TGTGCCAGCTCAGCGGACGGAAATCAGCCCCAGCATTTT
>TRBD1|TRBJ1-4|TRBV15|.
CATSRGVPGQGGEKLFF
TGTGCCACCAGCAGAGGGGTCCCCGGACAGGGGGGCGAAAAACTGTTTTTT
>TRBD1|TRBJ2-7|TRBV10-3|few
CAISGTGSSYEQYF
TGTGCCATCAGCGGGACAGGGAGCTCCTACGAGCAGTACTTC
>TRBD2|TRBJ2-1|TRBV7-2|many
CASSRTSGFYNEQFF
TGTGCCAGCAGCCGGACTAGCGGGTTCTACAATGAGCAGTTCTTC
>.|TRBJ2-7|TRBV11-2|few
CASSTRPVYEQYF
TGTGCCAGCAGCACAAGGCCTGTCTACGAGCAGTACTTC
>.|TRBJ1-5|TRBV20-1|.
CSAWDDGYQPQHF
TGCAGTGCATGGGACGATGGGTATCAGCCCCAGCATTTT
>.|TRBJ2-2|TRBV10-3|.
CAISENPRGRGAGELFF
TGTGCCATCAGTGAGAACCCCCGCGGTAGGGGAGCCGGGGAGCTGTTTTTT
>.|TRBJ2-3|TRBV5-1|.
CASSLDRVDTQYF
TGCGCCAGCAGCTTGGACCGGGTCGATACGCAGTATTTT
>TRBD2|TRBJ2-5|TRBV11-2|.
CASSLGGSGWETQYF
TGTGCCAGCAGCTTGGGGGGGTCAGGTTGGGAGACCCAGTACTTC
>TRBD1|TRBJ1-5|TRBV5-1|few
CASSPDGQGNQPQHF
TGCGCCAGCAGCCCGGATGGACAGGGGAATCAGCCCCAGCATTTT
>.|TRBJ1-1|TRBV9|few
CASSRWTDLGTEAFF
TGTGCCAGCAGCCGATGGACCGACTTGGGCACTGAAGCTTTCTTT